Shown below are 14 T cell receptor beta chains from a single sample sequenced in a study of T cells in Graves' hyperthyroidism and ophthalmopathy. Researchers amplified the TCR beta CDR3 regions from RNA transcripts. Carried out on the TCR CDR3, a first-round RT-PCR used the HTBI primer set. Via MiXCR, TCRdb re-called the multiplex PCR reads, giving one row per CDR3 protein. The sample has around 250,000 distinct CDR3 sequences, about 14% seen once. The sequenced sample consisted of blood. The origin of the receptors is a woman aged 40-49 years with Graves' hyperthyroidism that later progressed to Graves' ophthalmopathy.

This clonotype has a handful of counts. This chain uses TRBV5-5 with TRBJ2-2; 7 nucleotides match TRBD2. This CDR3 is built from 16 residues. Germline lookup yields CDR1 SGHKS and CDR2 YYEKEE (reference sequence). J was trimmed by 0 bases and V by 0 bases; bases with no gene match: 2. Written as DNA, the CDR3 is TGTGCCAGCAGCTTGGGTCGGGGGGCGAACACCGGGGAGCTGTTTTTT. Translated, it gives CASSLGRGANTGELFF. Combining the CDR3 with reference TRBV5-5 and TRBJ2-2 gives the whole variable domain DAGVTQSPTHLIKTRGQQVTLRCSPISGHKSVSWYQQVLGQGPQFIFQYYEKEERGRGNFPDRFSARQFPNYSSELNVNALLLGDSALYLCASSLGRGANTGELFFGEGSRLTVL.

This clonotype was recorded at least ten times. The chain joins TRBV27 to TRBJ2-7; no clear D gene. Trimming shortened V by 2 bases and J by 2 bases, and 10 bases separated the two germline ends. Germline V gene lookup returns CDR1 MNHEY and CDR2 SMNVEV (reference sequence). The CDR3 covers 14 residues. CDR3 residues: CASSLAWGTYEQYF. The CDR3 DNA is TGTGCCAGCAGTTTAGCCTGGGGAACCTACGAGCAGTACTTC.

Only a few counts were recorded for this clonotype. CDR3 region: CSARDSGAGAQYF. The CDR3 nucleotides are TGCAGTGCTAGAGATTCGGGGGCCGGAGCCCAGTACTTC. The chain carries TRBV20-1 and TRBJ2-5; D possibly matches TRBD1 or TRBD2 (6 bases each). Germline V lookup: CDR1 DFQATT, CDR2 SNEGSKA (reference sequence). Trimming cost V 0 bases and J 9 bases, with 14 bases left between them. CDR3 length: 13 amino acids.

This clonotype was seen more than once but under ten times. This sequence joins TRBV14 and TRBJ2-7; TRBD1 is a possible D gene (6 bases). CDR1 is SGHDN and CDR2 is FVKESK in the germline V gene. Trimming removed 6 bases at V and 3 bases at J, with 18 bases between. This CDR3 region has 15 residues. The CDR3 DNA follows: TGTGCCAGCAGTTCATCCGGGACACCCGTCTACGAGCAGTACTTC. Translation: CASSSSGTPVYEQYF.

This clonotype has at least ten counts. The chain uses TRBV11-2 and TRBJ2-2; the match to TRBD2 covers 13 bases. The CDR3 sequence is 18 residues long. Germline V gene sequence: CDR1 SGHAT, CDR2 FQNNGV. V shed 4 bases, J shed 6 bases, and the junction held 11 bases outside the gene matches. The CDR3 loop reads CASSSRLLAGGPAGELFF. CDR3 DNA sequence: TGTGCCAGCAGCTCCCGATTACTAGCGGGAGGGCCTGCCGGGGAGCTGTTTTTT.

Only a few counts were recorded for this clonotype. The chain employs TRBV20-1 and TRBJ2-1, with 10 positions matching TRBD1. V dropped 0 bases and J dropped 2; count of bases not matched to a gene: 7. The CDR3 totals 17 residues. Germline lookup yields CDR1 DFQATT and CDR2 SNEGSKA (reference sequence). Written as DNA, the CDR3 is TGCAGTGCTAGAGATCCGGGACAGGGGCGTACCTACAATGAGCAGTTCTTC. Amino acids: CSARDPGQGRTYNEQFF.

This clonotype was recorded many times. The chain combines TRBV19 with TRBJ2-7; D is ambiguous. Trimming left V 9 bases short and J 0 bases short, with 12 bases between. The CDR3 is made up of 13 amino acids. Germline V CDR1 and CDR2: LNHDA, SQIVND (reference sequence). CDR3 loop: CASAQGHSYEQYF. CDR3 nucleotides: TGTGCCAGCGCCCAAGGGCACTCCTACGAGCAGTACTTC.

This clonotype was seen ten or more times. The chain is built from TRBV24-1 and TRBJ1-1; 9 bases are shared with TRBD1. In germline, CDR1 is KGHDR, CDR2 SFDVKD. The CDR3 runs 17 residues. V lost 0 bases to trimming and J lost 0 bases; unmatched junction nucleotides: 4. CDR3 protein: CATSDLRTGEMNTEAFF. In DNA form, the CDR3 reads TGTGCCACCAGTGATTTGAGGACAGGGGAGATGAACACTGAAGCTTTCTTT.

This clonotype was picked up many times. The V call is TRBV5-1, the J call TRBJ2-2; 12 bases match TRBD2. With V trimmed by 3 bases and J by 13 bases, 7 bases remained unmatched. Germline CDR1 is SGHRS and CDR2 is YFSETQ. This CDR3 spans 14 amino acids. CDR3 region: CASSSDPGLAGLFF. The DNA of the CDR3 is TGCGCCAGCAGCTCCGACCCGGGACTAGCGGGGCTGTTTTTT.

This clonotype was detected ten times or more. The rearrangement joins TRBV12-3 or TRBV12-4 to TRBJ2-7, with D perhaps matching TRBD1 or TRBD2 (6 bases each). The CDR3 runs to 12 residues. Trimming left V 5 bases short and J 13 bases short, with 18 bases between. CDR3 in DNA: TGTGCCAGCAGTCCTCGGGGGCGCATGCTCTACTTC. Protein sequence: CASSPRGRMLYF.

This clonotype has a count of ten or more. This chain joins TRBV6-5 and TRBJ2-7; TRBD1 matches at 9 bases. CDR1 and CDR2 (germline): MNHEY, SVGAGI. The CDR3 has 16 residues. Unmatched junction bases numbered 5, after V lost 0 bases and J lost 2 bases. Written as DNA, the CDR3 is TGTGCCAGCAGTTACTCCTCCGGGACAGGGACCTACGAGCAGTACTTC. Protein sequence: CASSYSSGTGTYEQYF.

The rearrangement joins TRBV5-1 to TRBJ2-5; 8 positions match TRBD2. The CDR3 loop spans 15 amino acids. Losses at the gene ends were 2 bases for V and 5 bases for J; bases not matched to a gene: 8. The V gene's germline CDR1 is SGHRS and CDR2 YFSETQ. This CDR3 is CASSFGGGGSETQYF. The CDR3 DNA sequence: TGCGCCAGCAGCTTCGGGGGGGGAGGTTCGGAGACCCAGTACTTC.

This clonotype was seen repeatedly, ten times or more. The genes are TRBV2 and TRBJ2-3, with 12 bases fitting TRBD2. Germline trimming cut 8 bases from V and 4 bases from J; bases unmatched to any gene: 10. This CDR3 spans 16 amino acids. The V gene's germline CDR1 is SNHLY and CDR2 FYNNEI. This CDR3 is CASRTSGTRYPDTQYF. CDR3 nucleotides: TGTGCCAGCCGGACTAGCGGGACCAGATACCCAGATACGCAGTATTTT.

This clonotype has at least ten counts. The chain recombines TRBV3-1 with TRBJ1-1, with D possibly being TRBD1 (5 bases). V lost 2 bases to trimming and J lost 4 bases, with 8 bases between them. Germline CDR1 and CDR2: LGHDT and YNNKEL (reference sequence). The CDR3 consists of 13 residues. The CDR3 region has the DNA TGTGCCAGCAGCCAATTCGGGGGCACTGAAGCTTTCTTT. It encodes CASSQFGGTEAFF. The full variable domain, in which reference TRBV3-1 and TRBJ1-1 provide the parts outside the CDR3, is DTAVSQTPKYLVTQMGNDKSIKCEQNLGHDTMYWYKQDSKKFLKIMFSYNNKELIINETVPNRFSPKSPDKAHLNLHINSLELGDSAVYFCASSQFGGTEAFFGQGTRLTVV.